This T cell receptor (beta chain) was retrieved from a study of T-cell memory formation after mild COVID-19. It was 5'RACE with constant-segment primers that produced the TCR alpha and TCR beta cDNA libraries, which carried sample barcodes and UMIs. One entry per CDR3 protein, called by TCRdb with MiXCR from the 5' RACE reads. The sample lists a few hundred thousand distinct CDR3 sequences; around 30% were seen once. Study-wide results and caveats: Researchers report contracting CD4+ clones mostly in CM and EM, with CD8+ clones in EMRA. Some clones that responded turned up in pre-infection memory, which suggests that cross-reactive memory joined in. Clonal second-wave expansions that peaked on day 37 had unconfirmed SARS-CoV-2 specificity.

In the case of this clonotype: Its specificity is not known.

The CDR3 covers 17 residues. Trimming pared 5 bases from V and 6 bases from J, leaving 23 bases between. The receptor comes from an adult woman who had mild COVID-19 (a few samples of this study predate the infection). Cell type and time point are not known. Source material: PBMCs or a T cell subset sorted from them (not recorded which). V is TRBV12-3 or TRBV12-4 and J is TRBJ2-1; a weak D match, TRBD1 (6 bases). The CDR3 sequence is CASSPTQGYEGPNEQFF. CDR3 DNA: TGTGCCAGCAGTCCTACACAGGGCTATGAGGGACCCAATGAGCAGTTCTTC.